This section outlines one TCR beta chain sequence together with its context. Other nucleotide sequences in the sample specify the same CDR3. The V gene end was trimmed by 2 bases and the J gene end by 2 bases; junction bases not matched to a gene: 5. The CDR3 is 17 residues long. Germline V gene sequence: CDR1 LGHDT, CDR2 YNNKEL (reference sequence). Under the authors' procedure: Amplification of reference gene primers provided the estimated nucleated cell counts. Only in-frame clones appear in the TCRdb table, and some are missing; sequencing was by immunoSEQ multiplex PCR. That table supplies the V and J calls and clone size; D and trimming were determined from the DNA. Found here are nearly 200,000 clones, roughly 80% of them singletons; the top ten hold approximately 0.99%. Seattle cases were enrolled at active infection and followed longitudinally. The data stem from a study of blood T cell repertoires in COVID-19. Study at large: Whether acute or convalescent, the COVID-19 samples came from the United States, Italy and Spain.

The TCR sequence derives from a man between 60 and 70 years old with COVID-19, enrolled during active disease. The chain employs TRBV3-1 (or the pseudogene TRBV3-2) and TRBJ2-7, with 14 bases aligning to TRBD2. Material: peripheral blood. CDR3 coding DNA: TGTGCCAGCAGCCAATCTCCGGGACTAGCGGGGGCCTACGAGCAGTACTTC. Translating it yields CASSQSPGLAGAYEQYF.